These 20 T cell receptor beta chains were sequenced from one sample in a study of blood T cells in healthy people across ages. A second PCR, run for about 7 to 11 cycles, used a sample-barcoded 5' primer plus a J-beta primer mix. TCRdb reprocessed the 5' RACE reads with MiXCR, giving one entry per CDR3 protein. The sample has about 800,000 distinct CDR3 sequences, about half seen once. Sequences were obtained from blood. Receptors were obtained from an elderly man in good health.

V usage is TRBV28 and J usage is TRBJ2-7; TRBD1 matches at 7 bases. Germline-derived CDR1 and CDR2 are MDHEN and SYDVKM. The CDR3 has 15 amino acids. After removal of 5 bases from V and 4 bases from J, the junction contained 11 bases not matched to a gene. The CDR3 here is CASSLAGTEKYEQYF. CDR3 DNA sequence: TGTGCCAGCAGTCTCGCCGGGACAGAGAAGTACGAGCAGTACTTC. The entire variable domain, with the rest obtained from reference TRBV28 and TRBJ2-7, is as follows: DVKVTQSSRYLVKRTGEKVFLECVQDMDHENMFWYRQDPGLGLRLIYFSYDVKMKEKGDIPEGYSVSREKKERFSLILESASTNQTSMYLCASSLAGTEKYEQYFGPGTRLTVT.

The chain couples TRBV3-1 to TRBJ2-5; D gene ambiguous. V lost 0 bases, J lost 3 bases, and 11 bases lay in between. The germline CDR1 and CDR2 sequences are LGHDT and YNNKEL (reference sequence). There are 15 residues in the CDR3. In DNA, the CDR3 is TGTGCCAGCAGCCAAGACGCGGTTGCGAAAGAGACCCAGTACTTC. Translating it yields CASSQDAVAKETQYF.

This chain links TRBV20-1 with TRBJ1-2; 10 nucleotides line up with TRBD1. V gave up 4 bases and J gave up 8 bases; unmatched junction bases: 4. The CDR3 extends over 12 amino acids. Germline values: CDR1 DFQATT, CDR2 SNEGSKA (reference sequence). The CDR3 sequence: CSAMGQGSGYTF. The CDR3 bases are TGCAGTGCTATGGGACAGGGGAGCGGCTACACCTTC.

CDR3 residues: CASSVGASGPPYEQYF. The CDR3 nucleotides are TGTGCCAGCAGCGTAGGGGCTAGCGGGCCCCCCTACGAGCAGTACTTC. This chain joins TRBV9 and TRBJ2-7, with 8 bases matching TRBD2. The CDR3 has 16 amino acids. The germline gives CDR1 SGDLS, CDR2 YYNGEE. V dropped 0 bases and J dropped 2; count of bases not matched to a gene: 7.

This clonotype has more than one count but fewer than ten. This chain connects TRBV7-2 to TRBJ1-2; D ambiguous. This CDR3 spans 14 amino acids. The V gene's germline CDR1 is SGHTA and CDR2 FQGNSA. V gave up 6 bases and J gave up 3 bases, with 14 bases separating them. The CDR3 coding sequence is TGTGCCAGCAGTCCGGGAAGCGGGGACTATGGCTACACCTTC. It yields the protein CASSPGSGDYGYTF.

The V call is TRBV5-5, the J call TRBJ2-2; D ambiguous. The CDR3 contains 15 residues. Deletions cut 0 bases from V and 3 bases from J, with 9 bases between. Germline V gives CDR1 SGHKS, CDR2 YYEKEE (reference sequence). DNA for the CDR3: TGTGCCAGCAGCTTGGGGTCCTTGGACACCGGGGAGCTGTTTTTT. It yields the protein CASSLGSLDTGELFF. The full variable domain, with the rest looked up from reference TRBV5-5 and TRBJ2-2, is DAGVTQSPTHLIKTRGQQVTLRCSPISGHKSVSWYQQVLGQGPQFIFQYYEKEERGRGNFPDRFSARQFPNYSSELNVNALLLGDSALYLCASSLGSLDTGELFFGEGSRLTVL.

This clonotype was observed a handful of times. The chain has TRBV20-1 and TRBJ1-6; tentative D call: TRBD1 (6 bases). Trimming removed 3 bases at V and 6 bases at J, with 9 bases between. Looked up from germline, CDR1 is DFQATT and CDR2 is SNEGSKA (reference sequence). The CDR3 is made up of 13 amino acids. The CDR3 sequence: CSASSGANSPLHF. CDR3 DNA sequence: TGCAGTGCTAGCTCGGGGGCTAATTCACCCCTCCACTTT.

J is TRBJ1-6 and V is TRBV5-1; the D gene is possibly TRBD1 (6 bases). Trimming stripped 6 bases from V and 7 bases from J, with 14 bases between. This CDR3 contains 14 residues. The germline CDR1 and CDR2 sequences are SGHRS and YFSETQ. CDR3 sequence: CASTLGDTNSPLHF. The CDR3 DNA is TGCGCCAGCACTCTGGGGGACACCAATTCACCCCTCCACTTT.

This chain joins TRBV5-1 and TRBJ2-7, with 7 nucleotides matching TRBD2. The CDR3 spans 17 residues. CDR1 is SGHRS and CDR2 is YFSETQ in the germline V gene. V gave up 0 bases and J gave up 0 bases; unmatched junction bases: 9. CDR3 bases: TGCGCCAGCAGCTTGGCGGGGGGACGACTCCTCTCCTACGAGCAGTACTTC. This translates into CASSLAGGRLLSYEQYF.

CDR3 sequence reads: CSARGTGAQGTDTQYF. The CDR3 DNA follows: TGCAGTGCTAGAGGGACAGGGGCGCAAGGCACAGATACGCAGTATTTT. The rearrangement joins TRBV20-1 to TRBJ2-3, with 9 bases identical to TRBD1. Germline V lookup: CDR1 DFQATT, CDR2 SNEGSKA (reference sequence). V lost 1 base, J lost 1 base, and 6 bases stayed unmatched. The CDR3 length is 16 residues.

This rearrangement joins TRBV20-1 to TRBJ1-2; D is ambiguous. The CDR3 totals 12 residues. Trimming stripped 6 bases from V and 4 bases from J, with 12 bases between. Germline V CDR1 and CDR2: DFQATT, SNEGSKA (reference sequence). DNA for the CDR3: TGCAGTGCCCCACGTTTCGGCTATGGCTACACCTTC. Translation: CSAPRFGYGYTF.

In the case of this clonotype: This clone may be a read error of a much larger clone one base away. This chain links TRBV7-3 with TRBJ2-1; D possibly matches TRBD1 or TRBD2 (5 bases each). This CDR3 has 14 residues. The germline V and J ends were trimmed by 5 bases and 13 bases, with 21 bases remaining between them. Germline CDR1 SGHTA, CDR2 FQGTGA. The CDR3 DNA is TGTGCCAGCAGCCCAAACATGGGGGAAGAGACCCAGTTCTTC. Amino acids: CASSPNMGEETQFF.

The rearrangement uses TRBV20-1 and TRBJ2-3, with 15 bases identical to TRBD2. The V gene end was trimmed by 6 bases and the J gene end by 3 bases; junction bases not matched to a gene: 4. This CDR3 contains 15 residues. Germline values: CDR1 DFQATT, CDR2 SNEGSKA (reference sequence). The CDR3 here is CSATGLAGGTDTQYF. The CDR3 coding sequence is TGCAGTGCGACGGGACTAGCGGGAGGTACAGATACGCAGTATTTT.

This clonotype was recorded a few times. J is TRBJ2-1 and V is TRBV3-1; D assignment may be TRBD1 or TRBD2 (5 bases each). This CDR3 has 13 residues. V shed 3 bases and J shed 9 bases, with 12 bases lying between them. In germline, CDR1 is LGHDT, CDR2 YNNKEL (reference sequence). The CDR3 bases are TGTGCCAGCAGCCATAATACTGGGGGTGAGCAGTTCTTC. Encoded protein: CASSHNTGGEQFF.

This clonotype was recorded at least ten times. V is TRBV12-3 or TRBV12-4 and J is TRBJ2-2; 11 bases agree with TRBD2. This CDR3 comprises 15 residues. V lost 5 bases and J lost 1; bases outside the gene matches: 0. The CDR3 DNA reads as TGTGCCAGCAGTACTAGCGGGAGGAACACCGGGGAGCTGTTTTTT. Translated: CASSTSGRNTGELFF.

This clonotype was observed a handful of times. The chain has TRBV11-3 and TRBJ2-7; TRBD2 matches at 11 bases. CDR3 length: 13 residues. V trimming: 5 bases; J trimming: 5 bases; junction bases outside the gene matches: 2. Germline V lookup: CDR1 SGHNT, CDR2 YENEEA. CDR3 in amino acids: CASSTLAGDEQYF. The CDR3 nucleotides read TGTGCCAGCAGCACACTAGCGGGAGACGAGCAGTACTTC. Using reference TRBV11-3 and TRBJ2-7 for the parts outside the CDR3, the full variable domain is EAGVVQSPRYKIIEKKQPVAFWCNPISGHNTLYWYLQNLGQGPELLIRYENEEAVDDSQLPKDRFSAERLKGVDSTLKIQPAELGDSAVYLCASSTLAGDEQYFGPGTRLTVT.

The CDR3 sequence: CASSQELAGVTDTQYF. In nucleotides, the CDR3 is TGTGCCAGCAGCCAGGAACTAGCGGGAGTTACAGATACGCAGTATTTT. The chain is built from TRBV3-1 and TRBJ2-3, with TRBD2 matching 11 bases. Trimming took 3 bases from V and 3 from J; bases not matched to a gene: 5. The CDR3 is 16 amino acids. The germline gives CDR1 LGHDT, CDR2 YNNKEL (reference sequence).

Worth noting for this clonotype: Possible read error: a much larger clone is one base away. V gene TRBV2 combines with J gene TRBJ2-5, with TRBD1 matching 12 bases. CDR3 length: 12 residues. The V gene's germline CDR1 is SNHLY and CDR2 FYNNEI. This chain's CDR3 is CTSNRDRGQQYF. For the CDR3, the DNA is TGTACCAGCAACCGGGACAGGGGGCAGCAGTACTTC.

This clonotype was observed a few times. This chain joins TRBV28 and TRBJ2-7; 7 bases are shared with TRBD1. The CDR3 runs to 16 residues. V lost 5 bases and J lost 3; bases outside the gene matches: 13. CDR1 and CDR2 from the germline V gene are MDHEN and SYDVKM. The CDR3 protein is CASSPNRQGSNYEQYF. In DNA, the CDR3 is TGTGCCAGCAGTCCCAACCGACAGGGATCGAACTACGAGCAGTACTTC.

J is TRBJ2-3 and V is TRBV15, with 10 positions matching TRBD2. From germline, CDR1 is LNHNV and CDR2 YYDKDF (reference sequence). The CDR3 is 16 residues long. J gave up 1 base and V 3 bases, and 4 bases lay outside the gene matches. The CDR3 is CATSSRLAGGTDTQYF. For the CDR3, the DNA is TGTGCCACCAGCAGCCGCCTAGCGGGAGGCACAGATACGCAGTATTTT.